The present T cell receptor beta chain was sequenced within a study of T cells after yellow fever vaccination. Study conclusions and caveats: On re-exposure, the response was weaker but peaked faster, at day 5 versus 15. Detected again after the booster were most primary-vaccination clones, at 95% to 98% CD4 and about 89% CD8.

The TCR cDNA carried a universal primer site and UMIs from 5'RACE template switching. TCRdb re-analysed the 5' RACE reads in MiXCR, keeping a single row per CDR3 protein. This table has about 230,000 distinct CDR3 sequences, 6% to 8% appearing once. Germline lookup yields CDR1 MDHEN and CDR2 SYDVKM. The CDR3 length is 12 residues. The V gene lost 2 bases and the J gene lost 5 bases, with 7 bases spanning the gap. This clonotype was seen only a few times. Its matching antigen is unknown. The source of this sequence is a young man who received the YFV17D yellow fever vaccine. V and J are TRBV28 and TRBJ2-7, with a weak D call TRBD2 (6 bases). Here the sequenced sample was CD4+ T cells sorted from PBMCs, taken on the day of the yellow fever booster vaccination. CDR3: CASSLREDEQYF. The CDR3 nucleotides are TGTGCCAGCAGTTTAAGGGAGGACGAGCAGTACTTC.